This TCR beta chain originates from a study of T cell changes during pregnancy in multiple sclerosis. V shed 4 bases and J shed 8 bases, with 18 bases lying between them. The CDR3 has 15 residues. Germline V gene data show CDR1 as SGDLS and CDR2 as YYNGEE. Some clones are missing from TCRdb's copy, which holds only in-frame ones; the method was immunoSEQ multiplex PCR. The sample has tens of thousands of clones; about nine tenths are singletons. The material was CD4+ T cells from peripheral blood mononuclear cells, obtained after pregnancy. This rearrangement joins TRBV9 to TRBJ1-4; D ambiguous. The source of this sequence is a female donor in good health, enrolled as a control in a pregnancy study. The CDR3 is CASSSRGGSGEKLFF. The CDR3 bases are TGTGCCAGCAGCTCCCGAGGTGGGAGTGGCGAAAAACTGTTTTTT.